This T cell receptor beta chain was found in a study of T-cell memory formation after mild COVID-19. TCRdb itself ran the 5' RACE reads through MiXCR, one entry per CDR3 protein. This sample has 200,000 to 300,000 distinct CDR3 sequences, with approximately 10% found just once. Trimming took 5 bases from V and 6 from J, leaving 19 bases between them. CDR3 size: 14 residues. Germline V gene sequence: CDR1 SQVTM, CDR2 ANQGSEA. The TCR originated in a man younger than 35 who had mild COVID-19 (a few samples of this study predate the infection). Cell type and time point are not known. Sequencing was performed on PBMCs or a T cell subset sorted from them (not recorded which). V is TRBV29-1 and J is TRBJ1-1; tentative D call: TRBD1 (5 bases). The CDR3 loop is CSVKRRTGRSEAFF. The CDR3 nucleotides read TGCAGCGTTAAGCGCAGAACAGGTCGATCTGAAGCTTTCTTT.